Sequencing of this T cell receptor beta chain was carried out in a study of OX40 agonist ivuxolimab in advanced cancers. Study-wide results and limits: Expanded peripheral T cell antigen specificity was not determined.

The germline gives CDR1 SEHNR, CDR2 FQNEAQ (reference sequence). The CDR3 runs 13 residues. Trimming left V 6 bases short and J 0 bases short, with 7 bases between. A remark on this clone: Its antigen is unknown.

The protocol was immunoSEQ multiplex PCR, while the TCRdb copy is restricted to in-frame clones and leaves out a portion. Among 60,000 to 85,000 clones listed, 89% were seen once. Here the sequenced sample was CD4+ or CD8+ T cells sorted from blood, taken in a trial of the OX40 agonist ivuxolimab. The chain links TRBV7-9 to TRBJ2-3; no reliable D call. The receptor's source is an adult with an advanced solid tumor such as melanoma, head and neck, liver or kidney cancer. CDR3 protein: CASRRLSTDTQYF. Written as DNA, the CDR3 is TGTGCCAGCAGGCGTCTTAGCACAGATACGCAGTATTTT.